This T cell receptor (beta chain) is from a study of monozygotic twins with inflammatory bowel disease. Study-level findings and limits: Among IBD patients, fewer clonotypes were shared with others than among healthy twins, especially with disease activity. Whether twins were concordant or discordant made no difference to repertoire similarity, possibly from limited power.

Germline V gene data show CDR1 as SEHNR and CDR2 as FQNEAQ (reference sequence). The CDR3 is 14 amino acids. As to this clonotype: Its cognate antigen is unknown.

UMIs with a 6-nucleotide sample barcode were added by template switching. Following a re-call of the 5' RACE reads, TCRdb has one entry per CDR3 protein and lacks DNA. Its table lists about 450,000 distinct CDR3 sequences. Blood was drawn once per donor, and each sample measured 2 to 3 ml. The TCR comes from a human donor with ulcerative colitis or Crohn's disease, or a healthy co-twin of an affected twin (not recorded which). The genes are TRBV7-9 and TRBJ2-7; TCRdb's assignment of TRBD1 cannot be checked, as there is no DNA. Sample: blood. The CDR3 is CASSFPPKGYEQYF.